This T cell receptor (beta chain) was sequenced in a study of a mutant IDH1 vaccine in newly diagnosed glioma. Overall study: The sex distribution of treated patients was 62.5% male and about 38% female, with a mean age of roughly 40 years. Study results and limitations: It seemed that pseudoprogression was not linked to changes in the top peripheral T cell clonotypes.

Profiled with immunoSEQ multiplex PCR; TCRdb holds only in-frame clones, not every one. The table lists fewer than 85,000 clones, 75% to 85% of them singletons. Regarding time point: week 47, end of study. Vaccine doses each comprised 300 ug of mutant IDH1 20-mer peptide, with topical imiquimod. Regarding this clone: Its target is unknown.

The sequence was obtained from a man in his forties with glioma. The sample here was PBMCs, taken from a glioma patient whose treatment included an IDH1 peptide vaccine.

CDR3 region: CASSLDSAGGVEQYF. In DNA form, the CDR3 reads TGTGCCAGCAGCCTCGACTCAGCGGGGGGGGTCGAGCAGTACTTC. The gene calls are TRBV7-9 and TRBJ2-7, with 10 bases matching TRBD2. The CDR3 loop spans 15 amino acids. V lost 5 bases and J lost 6; bases outside the gene matches: 10. CDR1 and CDR2 from the germline V gene are SEHNR and FQNEAQ (reference sequence).